This passage covers 20 T cell receptor beta chains from one sample sequenced in a study of T cell changes during pregnancy in multiple sclerosis. The protocol was immunoSEQ multiplex PCR, while the TCRdb copy is restricted to in-frame clones and leaves out a portion. The sample contains some 54,000 clones, 94% of which appear only once. This material consisted of CD8+ T cells from peripheral blood mononuclear cells, taken in the third trimester of pregnancy. These TCRs come from a female donor with multiple sclerosis, enrolled in a pregnancy study.

This chain links TRBV7-9 with TRBJ1-3; 7 bases match TRBD1. The CDR3 totals 13 residues. Germline lookup yields CDR1 SEHNR and CDR2 FQNEAQ (reference sequence). The V and J ends lost 8 bases and 5 bases, in that order; junction bases with no gene match: 6. Here the CDR3 DNA reads TGTGCCAGCGGGGACAGCAATAGAAACACCATATATTTT. Encoded protein: CASGDSNRNTIYF.

The V call is TRBV19, the J call TRBJ2-5, with 9 nucleotides matching TRBD2. CDR3 length: 14 residues. In germline, CDR1 is LNHDA, CDR2 SQIVND (reference sequence). V was clipped by 3 bases and J by 4 bases; unmatched bases: 3. The CDR3 nucleotides read TGTGCCAGTAGTATTGTAGCGGGAGTAGAGACCCAGTACTTC. It encodes CASSIVAGVETQYF.

This chain uses TRBV2 with TRBJ2-1, with D perhaps matching TRBD2 (6 bases). The germline gives CDR1 SNHLY, CDR2 FYNNEI. Deletions cut 9 bases from V and 5 bases from J, with 11 bases between. This CDR3 is 12 amino acids long. The CDR3 region is CARGPSDNEQFF. In nucleotides, the CDR3 is TGTGCCAGGGGGCCTAGCGACAATGAGCAGTTCTTC.

The chain is built from TRBV28 and TRBJ2-7; the match to TRBD2 covers 12 bases. Germline-derived CDR1 and CDR2 are MDHEN and SYDVKM. CDR3 size: 15 residues. V shed 8 bases and J 5 bases; nucleotides not matched to a gene: 10. CDR3 residues: CASSPGLAGGDEQYF. The DNA of the CDR3 is TGTGCCAGCTCCCCGGGGCTAGCGGGAGGGGACGAGCAGTACTTC.

This clone was found a few times. The chain is built from TRBV2 and TRBJ1-2; the D is unclear. Looked up from germline, CDR1 is SNHLY and CDR2 is FYNNEI. The CDR3 runs to 15 residues. The V end was cut by 2 bases, the J end by 3 bases, with 13 bases between. CDR3 region: CASSESSADYYGYTF. Written as DNA, the CDR3 is TGTGCCAGCAGTGAAAGCTCAGCAGACTACTATGGCTACACCTTC.

This clone appeared a few times. The chain is built from TRBV6-1 and TRBJ2-2; 8 bases match TRBD1. V shed 8 bases, J shed 5 bases, and the junction held 10 bases outside the gene matches. Looked up from germline, CDR1 is MNHNS and CDR2 is SASEGT. The CDR3 totals 15 residues. The CDR3 bases are TGTGCCAGCGACCAGGGGGCAGATAAGACCGGGGAGCTGTTTTTT. Amino acids: CASDQGADKTGELFF.

This clone was observed a handful of times. The chain joins TRBV6-1 to TRBJ2-7; a possible D gene is TRBD1 (6 bases). This CDR3 contains 11 residues. V was pared by 10 bases and J by 3 bases, with 10 bases between. Germline CDR1 reads MNHNS; CDR2 reads SASEGT. The CDR3 spells CATQGYYEQYF. As DNA, the CDR3 is TGTGCCACCCAGGGGTACTACGAGCAGTACTTC.

Of note for this clone: Additional DNA sequences in this sample encode the identical CDR3. The chain couples TRBV5-1 to TRBJ2-7; tentative D call: TRBD1 (6 bases). Trimming left V 3 bases short and J 1 base short, with 14 bases between. CDR3 size: 15 residues. Germline assignment: CDR1 SGHRS and CDR2 YFSETQ. The chain's CDR3 is CASSSLQGLSYEQYF. The DNA for the CDR3 is TGCGCCAGCAGCTCCTTACAGGGTCTGTCCTACGAGCAGTACTTC.

The chain is built from TRBV7-2 and TRBJ2-7; 7 bases are shared with TRBD1. This CDR3 region has 17 residues. The junction had 8 bases not matched to a gene; V was cut back by 0 bases and J by 0 bases. Germline V gene data show CDR1 as SGHTA and CDR2 as FQGNSA. CDR3 nucleotides: TGTGCCAGCAGCTTAGCCCCGACCGGGACAGTCTCCTACGAGCAGTACTTC. Its translation: CASSLAPTGTVSYEQYF. The whole variable domain, filled in from reference TRBV7-2 and TRBJ2-7, reads GAGVSQSPSNKVTEKGKDVELRCDPISGHTALYWYRQSLGQGLEFLIYFQGNSAPDKSGLPSDRFSAERTGGSVSTLTIQRTQQEDSAVYLCASSLAPTGTVSYEQYFGPGTRLTVT.

V gene TRBV16 combines with J gene TRBJ1-1; TRBD1 might be the D (6 bases). The V end lost 0 bases, the J end lost 3 bases, and 17 bases lay between the germline ends. The CDR3 is 17 amino acids. Germline V lookup: CDR1 KGHSY, CDR2 FQNENV. CDR3 DNA: TGTGCCAGCAGCCAATCGACGAACAGGGTGGGATACACTGAAGCTTTCTTT. Translation gives CASSQSTNRVGYTEAFF.

The table lists this clone with a few counts. This rearrangement joins TRBV6-1 to TRBJ2-1; 10 positions agree with TRBD2. The CDR3 has 16 residues. Germline CDR1 and CDR2: MNHNS and SASEGT. V gave up 4 bases and J gave up 0 bases; unmatched junction bases: 3. This chain's CDR3 is CASSVSSGSSYNEQFF. The CDR3 DNA is TGTGCCAGCAGTGTTTCTAGCGGGAGCTCCTACAATGAGCAGTTCTTC.

The V and J genes are TRBV5-6 and TRBJ1-1, with 7 bases aligning to TRBD1. This CDR3 spans 14 amino acids. The J segment lost 5 bases and the V segment lost 4 bases, leaving 8 bases of the junction unmatched. Germline CDR1 SGHDT, CDR2 YYEEEE. CDR3 in DNA: TGTGCCAGCAGCGACCCGACAGGGTATACTGAAGCTTTCTTT. Translated: CASSDPTGYTEAFF.

J is TRBJ2-3 and V is TRBV7-2; 9 bases are shared with TRBD2. Unmatched junction bases numbered 8, after V lost 3 bases and J lost 4 bases. This CDR3 contains 16 residues. Germline values: CDR1 SGHTA, CDR2 FQGNSA. The DNA of the CDR3 is TGTGCCAGCAGCTTTCTAGCGGGGAGCTTGGCAGATACGCAGTATTTT. Its translation: CASSFLAGSLADTQYF.

A note on this clone: This sequence may be a read error, since a much larger clone differs from it by one base. CDR3: CASSPGDSYEQYF. The CDR3 bases are TGTGCCAGCAGCCCTGGGGACAGCTACGAGCAGTACTTC. The chain combines TRBV7-9 with TRBJ2-7, with 7 bases that match TRBD1. V lost 5 bases, J lost 3 bases, and 4 bases stayed unmatched. The CDR3 covers 13 residues. Germline V lookup: CDR1 SEHNR, CDR2 FQNEAQ (reference sequence).

This sequence joins TRBV4-1 and TRBJ1-6, with 8 bases lining up with TRBD1. Germline V gives CDR1 MGHRA, CDR2 YSYEKL. This CDR3 has 14 residues. The J segment lost 9 bases and the V segment lost 3 bases, leaving 4 bases of the junction unmatched. The CDR3 nucleotides are TGCGCCAGCAGCCATGGGACAGGAGGTTCACCCCTCCACTTT. Encoded protein: CASSHGTGGSPLHF.

J is TRBJ1-2 and V is TRBV27, with 8 bases that match TRBD1. V trimming: 2 bases; J trimming: 4 bases; junction bases outside the gene matches: 6. CDR3 length: 15 residues. Germline CDR1 MNHEY, CDR2 SMNVEV (reference sequence). CDR3 sequence reads: CASSLGTGFTYGYTF. CDR3 DNA: TGTGCCAGCAGTTTAGGGACAGGATTTACCTATGGCTACACCTTC.

The chain has TRBV9 and TRBJ2-5; TRBD2 matches 12 bases. After removal of 3 bases from V and 5 bases from J, the junction contained 5 bases not matched to a gene. Germline assignment: CDR1 SGDLS and CDR2 YYNGEE. The CDR3 spans 15 residues. CDR3 in DNA: TGTGCCAGCAGCGGAGGACTAGCGGGATCGGAGACCCAGTACTTC. Its translation: CASSGGLAGSETQYF.

This chain links TRBV2 with TRBJ1-2, with a tentative D call TRBD1 (6 bases). V dropped 2 bases and J dropped 5 bases, with 12 bases sitting between them. Germline CDR1 reads SNHLY; CDR2 reads FYNNEI. The CDR3 contains 14 residues. Here the CDR3 reads CASSERGTAYGYTF. The CDR3 DNA is TGTGCCAGCAGTGAAAGGGGGACGGCTTATGGCTACACCTTC.

The chain combines TRBV11-2 with TRBJ2-2; 7 bases fit TRBD2. This CDR3 has 16 residues. The ends lost 2 bases at V and 6 bases at J; junction bases unmatched: 9. Germline V gene lookup returns CDR1 SGHAT and CDR2 FQNNGV. Here the CDR3 reads CASSLRREGLAGELFF. The CDR3 bases are TGTGCCAGCAGCTTAAGGAGGGAGGGCCTCGCCGGGGAGCTGTTTTTT.

The chain recombines TRBV4-3 with TRBJ2-3; 8 nucleotides line up with TRBD2. CDR1 LGHNA and CDR2 YSLEER come from the germline V gene. The junction had 11 bases not matched to a gene; V was cut back by 0 bases and J by 3 bases. The CDR3 length is 18 residues. CDR3 in DNA: TGCGCCAGCAGCCAAGATCCCTTAGCGGGGAGGGTGACAGATACGCAGTATTTT. Amino acids: CASSQDPLAGRVTDTQYF.